A few counts support the clone carrying this T cell receptor beta chain. What it recognizes is unknown. Each person with ophthalmopathy scored at least 3 on the Clinical Activity Score, reached NOSPECS grade 4 or higher, and had been ill under 3 months. This sample was included in a study of T cells in Graves' hyperthyroidism and ophthalmopathy. Overall study: The authors collected peripheral blood at initial diagnosis, before any treatment.

The length of the CDR3 is 14 residues. The V gene's germline CDR1 is LNHDA and CDR2 SQIVND (reference sequence). V shed 1 base and J shed 3 bases, with 7 bases lying between them. Whole-study results and caveats: Most thyroid-expanded clonotypes above 0.001 were also found in blood. The model made its ophthalmopathy prediction, and onset followed a median approximately six months later.

Using RNA transcripts as the source, TCR beta CDR3 regions were amplified. The HTBI primer set served for first-round RT-PCR of the TCR CDR3. TCRdb reprocessed the multiplex PCR reads via MiXCR and lists one record per CDR3 protein. The table has 250,000 to 300,000 distinct CDR3 sequences, 15% to 20% seen once; the top ten hold less than 45%. What was sequenced was blood. The rearrangement uses TRBV19 and TRBJ1-5; D is undetermined. This TCR was recovered from a man aged 50 or older with Graves' ophthalmopathy. The CDR3 region is CASSIAGINQPQHF. The CDR3 region has the DNA TGTGCCAGTAGTATAGCCGGTATCAATCAGCCCCAGCATTTT.